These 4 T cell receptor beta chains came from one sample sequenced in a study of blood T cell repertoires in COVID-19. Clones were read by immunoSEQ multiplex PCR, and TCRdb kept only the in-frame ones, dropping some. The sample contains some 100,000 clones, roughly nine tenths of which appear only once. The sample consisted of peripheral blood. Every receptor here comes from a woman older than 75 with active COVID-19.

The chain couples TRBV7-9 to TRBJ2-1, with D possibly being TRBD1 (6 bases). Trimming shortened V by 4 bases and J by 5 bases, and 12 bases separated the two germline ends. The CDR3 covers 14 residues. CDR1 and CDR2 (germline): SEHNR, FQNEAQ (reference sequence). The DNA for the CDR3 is TGTGCCAGCAGCTGGGCGGACAGAAACAATGAGCAGTTCTTC. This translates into CASSWADRNNEQFF. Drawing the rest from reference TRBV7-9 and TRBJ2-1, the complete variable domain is DTGVSQNPRHKITKRGQNVTFRCDPISEHNRLYWYRQTLGQGPEFLTYFQNEAQLEKSRLLSDRFSAERPKGSFSTLEIQRTEQGDSAMYLCASSWADRNNEQFFGPGTRLTVL.

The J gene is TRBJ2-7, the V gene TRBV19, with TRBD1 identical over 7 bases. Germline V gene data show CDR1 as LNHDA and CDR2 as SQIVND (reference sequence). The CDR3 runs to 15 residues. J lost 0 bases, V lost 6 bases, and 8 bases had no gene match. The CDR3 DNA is TGTGCCAGTAGACCCGGACAGGCCGGCTCCTACGAGCAGTACTTC. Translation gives CASRPGQAGSYEQYF.

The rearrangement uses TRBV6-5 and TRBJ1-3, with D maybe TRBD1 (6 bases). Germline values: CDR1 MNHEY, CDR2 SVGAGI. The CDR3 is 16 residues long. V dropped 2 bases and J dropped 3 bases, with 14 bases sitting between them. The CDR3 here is CASSYKSGTFGNTIYF. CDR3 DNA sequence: TGTGCCAGCAGTTACAAATCTGGGACATTTGGAAACACCATATATTTT.

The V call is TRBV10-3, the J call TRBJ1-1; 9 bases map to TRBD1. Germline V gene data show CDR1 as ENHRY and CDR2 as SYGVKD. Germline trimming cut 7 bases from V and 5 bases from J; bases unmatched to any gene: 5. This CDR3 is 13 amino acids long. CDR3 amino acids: CAITPDRGTEAFF. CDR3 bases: TGTGCCATCACCCCGGACAGGGGAACTGAAGCTTTCTTT.